This paragraph reports one T cell receptor (beta chain). The source of the sample is a study of cytomegalovirus exposure and HLA in healthy donors. Study in general: Membership in the Caucasian-associated ancestry cluster was found for around four fifths of 300 to 400 genotyped donors.

This CDR3 region has 15 residues. The germline V gene encodes CDR1 SGHVS and CDR2 FQNEAQ. The V gene lost 2 bases and the J gene lost 7 bases, with 12 bases spanning the gap. PCR amplification relied on 60 Vbeta primers (plus 13 Jbeta primers). Clones were sequenced by immunoSEQ multiplex PCR, and TCRdb holds only the in-frame ones, with some missing. The table records around 150,000 clones, roughly 72% of them present only once. Sequences were obtained from PBMCs. The chain has TRBV7-8 and TRBJ1-6; D perhaps matches TRBD1 (6 bases). This clonotype was sampled from a man aged 40-49 years in good health and CMV-seropositive. The DNA of the CDR3 is TGTGCCAGCAGCTTAAGCACAGGGTCCAATTCACCCCTCCACTTT. It specifies CASSLSTGSNSPLHF.